This T cell receptor (beta chain) is drawn from a study of identical twins. The CDR3 runs to 15 residues. Losses at the gene ends were 1 base for V and 1 base for J; bases not matched to a gene: 3. Germline values: CDR1 MNHEY, CDR2 SMNVEV (reference sequence). Study-wide points: Insertions ran lower in abundant cord blood beta clonotypes, though not in memory repertoires. Among beta out-of-frame sequences, excess sharing between twins appeared weaker.

Worth noting for this clonotype: The antigen is unknown.

TCRdb redid the calling of the 5' RACE reads with MiXCR, one entry per CDR3 protein. The sample has 500,000 to 650,000 distinct CDR3 sequences; 20% to 25% are singletons. All of the donors were Caucasians in good health. These data were likewise used in another study, on yellow fever vaccine responses in identical twins.

V usage is TRBV27 and J usage is TRBJ1-1; 7 bases are shared with TRBD1. The TCR sequence derives from a young woman in good health. The sequenced sample consisted of CD4+ T cells sorted from blood. The CDR3 DNA sequence: TGTGCCAGCAGTTTATTGGCAGGGGGGAACACTGAAGCTTTCTTT. Its translation is CASSLLAGGNTEAFF.